These T cell receptor beta chains were read from a single sample in a study of shared T cell receptors in the human thymus. Measured with immunoSEQ multiplex PCR; TCRdb has only the in-frame clones, and not every one. The table lists 650,000 to 950,000 clones, approximately 83% of them singletons. This same sample was also part of a study on human thymus T cells.

Material for sequencing was thymocytes. The receptors here all came from a girl under three years old with a congenital heart defect. Each CDR3 is given with its conserved first and last residue. Fields, in order: J gene, V gene, clone size, D gene, CDR3 protein, CDR3 DNA. A D gene is named only where the DNA matches it firmly. A row's size may be missing; if present it is once, few, many or a size class.

TRBJ1-4,TRBV19,.,TRBD1,CASGRTGVFEEKLFF,TGTGCCAGTGGACGTACAGGGGTCTTTGAAGAAAAACTGTTTTTT
TRBJ2-5,TRBV7-9,.,.,CASSYGGGQARQETQYF,TGTGCCAGCAGCTACGGAGGCGGGCAGGCGAGACAAGAGACCCAGTACTTC
TRBJ2-5,TRBV19,.,TRBD2,CASSISGVLQETQYF,TGTGCCAGTAGTATTAGCGGGGTTCTCCAAGAGACCCAGTACTTC
TRBJ1-2,TRBV29-1,.,TRBD1,CSARTGPGGYTF,TGCAGCGCCAGGACAGGGCCGGGTGGCTACACCTTC
TRBJ1-2,TRBV28,once,TRBD1,CASNRDSYGYTF,TGTGCCAGCAACAGGGACAGCTATGGCTACACCTTC
TRBJ1-4,TRBV15,.,.,CATSRSRQDIRTNEKLFF,TGTGCCACCAGCAGGTCCAGGCAGGACATCAGGACTAATGAAAAACTGTTTTTT
TRBJ2-3,TRBV4-1,.,TRBD2,CASSQSEWGTSGATDTQYF,TGCGCCAGCAGCCAAAGTGAGTGGGGGACTAGCGGCGCCACAGATACGCAGTATTTT
TRBJ1-1,TRBV25-1,.,.,CASGGAPEGTEAFF,TGTGCCAGCGGTGGGGCCCCGGAGGGCACTGAAGCTTTCTTT
TRBJ2-1,TRBV19,.,TRBD2,CASSHLGNSGGFNEQFF,TGTGCCAGTAGCCACCTCGGGAATAGCGGGGGATTCAATGAGCAGTTCTTC
TRBJ2-7,TRBV5-1,.,.,CASISTRPPYEQYF,TGCGCCAGCATATCCACGAGGCCGCCCTACGAGCAGTACTTC
TRBJ1-5,TRBV18,few,TRBD1,CASSIHYRSRGQRNQPQHF,TGTGCCAGCTCAATCCACTACCGAAGCAGGGGGCAAAGAAATCAGCCCCAGCATTTT
TRBJ2-7,TRBV5-1,.,TRBD2,CASSSLWTRAPYEQYF,TGCGCCAGCAGCTCGCTCTGGACTAGAGCACCCTACGAGCAGTACTTC
TRBJ1-6,TRBV11-2,.,.,CASSRREPYNSPLHF,TGTGCCAGCAGCCGGCGGGAGCCCTATAATTCACCCCTCCACTTT
TRBJ2-1,TRBV15,.,.,CATSNRARHYNEQFF,TGTGCCACCAGCAACAGGGCCAGGCACTACAATGAGCAGTTCTTC
TRBJ1-3,TRBV6-1,.,.,CASSEDRGGSGNTIYF,TGTGCCAGCAGTGAAGACCGGGGGGGCTCTGGAAACACCATATATTTT
TRBJ2-2,TRBV7-3,.,TRBD1,CASSLTGQGGNTGELFF,TGTGCCAGCAGCTTAACCGGACAGGGGGGGAACACCGGGGAGCTGTTTTTT
TRBJ2-3,TRBV6-1,.,.,CASSENRVDHLLSTDTQYF,TGTGCCAGCAGTGAAAACAGGGTGGATCACCTATTAAGCACAGATACGCAGTATTTT
TRBJ2-3,TRBV11-2,.,TRBD2,CASSRNWASGGTTDTQYF,TGTGCCAGCAGCCGTAACTGGGCTAGCGGGGGGACTACAGATACGCAGTATTTT
TRBJ2-7,TRBV6-1,.,TRBD1,CASSGVGDRGPSPYEQYF,TGTGCCAGCAGTGGGGTCGGGGACAGGGGGCCCTCCCCCTACGAGCAGTACTTC
TRBJ2-7,TRBV27,.,.,CASSFDSAGAIYEQYF,TGTGCCAGCAGTTTCGATTCCGCGGGGGCTATCTACGAGCAGTACTTC
TRBJ1-2,TRBV4-1,.,TRBD1,CASSQESRLGARGQGYGYTF,TGCGCCAGCAGCCAAGAGTCAAGACTGGGGGCACGGGGACAGGGCTATGGCTACACCTTC
TRBJ2-7,TRBV5-1,.,.,CASSLANRELYEQYF,TGCGCCAGCAGCTTGGCTAACAGGGAGCTCTACGAGCAGTACTTC
TRBJ2-3,TRBV11-2,.,.,CASSPARFPTDTQYF,TGTGCCAGCAGCCCCGCGAGGTTCCCTACAGATACGCAGTATTTT
TRBJ2-7,TRBV5-1,few,.,CASSSNIPEGSYEQYF,TGCGCCAGCAGCTCCAACATCCCAGAGGGCTCCTACGAGCAGTACTTC
TRBJ1-1,TRBV6-5,once,.,CASQPRRDTEAFF,TGTGCCAGCCAGCCTCGTCGGGACACTGAAGCTTTCTTT
TRBJ2-3,TRBV4-1,.,TRBD2,CASSLTSGSTDTQYF,TGCGCCAGCAGCTTGACTAGCGGGTCCACAGATACGCAGTATTTT
TRBJ1-1,TRBV5-4,.,TRBD1,CASSLADRALPTFPNTEAFF,TGTGCCAGCAGCTTGGCCGACAGGGCCCTTCCGACCTTCCCGAACACTGAAGCTTTCTTT
TRBJ1-5,TRBV27,.,.,CASSSNLQGRGNQPQHF,TGTGCCAGCAGTTCGAATTTACAGGGTCGCGGCAATCAGCCCCAGCATTTT
TRBJ1-6,TRBV11-2,.,.,CASRDRKMTYSPLHF,TGTGCCAGCAGGGACAGAAAAATGACATATTCACCCCTCCACTTT
TRBJ2-5,TRBV5-4,.,TRBD2,CASSLMSGGGQETQYF,TGTGCCAGCAGCTTGATGAGCGGGGGGGGTCAAGAGACCCAGTACTTC
TRBJ1-4,TRBV5-8,few,.,CASSLAVRNEKLFF,TGTGCCAGCAGCTTGGCCGTTCGGAATGAAAAACTGTTTTTT
TRBJ1-5,TRBV12-5,few,.,CASGLWPGFNQPQHF,TGTGCTAGTGGTTTGTGGCCTGGCTTCAATCAGCCCCAGCATTTT
TRBJ1-1,TRBV6-5,.,.,CASSRQGGSAFF,TGTGCCAGCAGTCGCCAGGGCGGTTCGGCTTTCTTT
TRBJ1-6,TRBV9,.,.,CASSVEENSYNSPLHF,TGTGCCAGCAGCGTAGAAGAGAACTCCTATAATTCACCCCTCCACTTT
TRBJ1-2,TRBV7-9,.,.,CASSSRPTGNYEGYGYTF,TGTGCCAGCAGCTCTAGGCCGACAGGAAACTATGAGGGGTATGGCTACACCTTC
TRBJ2-1,TRBV4-1,.,TRBD2,CASSQVQAGGGYEQFF,TGCGCCAGCAGCCAAGTTCAGGCGGGGGGAGGCTATGAGCAGTTCTTC
TRBJ2-7,TRBV6-1,.,TRBD1,CASTLGRGLGEQYF,TGTGCCAGCACTCTGGGCAGGGGGCTGGGCGAGCAGTACTTC
TRBJ1-2,TRBV19,.,.,CASRAVLGGGGYTF,TGTGCCAGTAGGGCAGTCCTCGGGGGTGGCGGCTACACCTTC
TRBJ2-5,TRBV28,.,TRBD2,CASRLRSGGVYQETQYF,TGTGCCAGCAGACTCCGGTCCGGGGGGGTATATCAAGAGACCCAGTACTTC
TRBJ2-7,TRBV5-6,.,TRBD1,CASSKGQGNEQYF,TGTGCCAGCAGCAAGGGACAGGGAAACGAGCAGTACTTC
TRBJ2-7,TRBV12-5,.,.,CASGLVMFAGKGPYEQYF,TGTGCTAGTGGTTTGGTAATGTTCGCGGGGAAGGGGCCCTACGAGCAGTACTTC
TRBJ2-6,TRBV7-8,once,.,CASSLKGLSGANVLTF,TGTGCCAGCAGCTTAAAGGGGTTAAGCGGGGCCAACGTCCTGACTTTC
TRBJ1-2,TRBV2,.,TRBD1,CASTRLPGGLRAYGYTF,TGTGCCAGCACCCGATTACCAGGGGGCTTAAGGGCCTATGGCTACACCTTC
TRBJ2-3,TRBV5-4,.,TRBD2,CASSPKRGATQYF,TGTGCCAGCAGCCCTAAGCGGGGAGCTACGCAGTATTTT
TRBJ1-2,TRBV7-6,.,TRBD1,CASSLDVGQGRDYGYTF,TGTGCCAGCAGCTTAGATGTGGGACAGGGAAGGGACTATGGCTACACCTTC
TRBJ1-2,TRBV5-8,once,TRBD1,CASSLGTSDREGPYTF,TGTGCCAGCAGCTTGGGAACATCGGACAGGGAGGGACCCTACACCTTC
TRBJ1-1,TRBV10-3,.,.,CAISEPFPGHRNTEAFF,TGTGCCATCAGTGAGCCCTTCCCGGGACACCGGAACACTGAAGCTTTCTTT